Presented here are 6 T cell receptor beta chains from one specimen sequenced in a study of T cells after yellow fever vaccination (dated by TCRdb to the late 2010s). The treatment or condition label on this specimen signifies: live attenuated yellow fever vaccine strain. The library was prepared using 5' RACE. Sequenced using an Illumina NovaSeq 6000. TCRdb reanalyzed the raw reads on its own, using fastp at Q25 for trimming and MiXCR for clone calling, and kept in-frame beta chains. Rows with one shared CDR3 protein collapse into an entry with the most common genes and DNA. Across this sample there are about 350,000 distinct CDR3 sequences, with under 15% seen only once. Jointly, the top ten make up 2.5% to 4% of the sample. This material consisted of CD4+ T cells sorted from PBMCs, taken 15 days after the yellow fever booster vaccination. The receptors were sampled from a man aged 18 to 30 who received the YFV17D yellow fever vaccine.

This clonotype was picked up a small number of times. V gene TRBV7-2 combines with J gene TRBJ2-5; a weak D match, TRBD2 (7 bases). In germline, CDR1 is SGHTA, CDR2 FQGNSA. V was clipped by 3 bases and J by 4 bases, with 15 bases between them. The CDR3 covers 15 residues. CDR3 residues: CASSFPQGGGETQYF. In nucleotides, the CDR3 is TGTGCCAGCAGCTTTCCACAGGGAGGGGGAGAGACCCAGTACTTC.

This clonotype was counted only a few times. The gene calls are TRBV6-2 or TRBV6-3 and TRBJ2-7, with a weak D call TRBD2 (6 bases). V was shortened by 6 bases and J by 1 base, with 19 bases between the two germline ends. The CDR3 has 16 residues. CDR1 is MNHEY and CDR2 is SVGEGT in the germline V gene. CDR3 sequence: CASSSPPGLYSYEQYV. The CDR3 nucleotides are TGTGCCAGCAGCTCCCCGCCGGGACTTTATTCCTACGAGCAGTACGTC.

This clonotype was observed at least ten times. The rearrangement uses TRBV9 and TRBJ2-5, with 7 nucleotides matching TRBD1. V shed 4 bases and J 8 bases; nucleotides not matched to a gene: 11. The V gene's germline CDR1 is SGDLS and CDR2 YYNGEE. This CDR3 is 14 amino acids long. Here the CDR3 reads CASSPRQGSVTQYF. The CDR3 region has the DNA TGTGCCAGCAGCCCCCGACAGGGATCTGTAACCCAGTACTTC.

The rearrangement joins TRBV7-2 to TRBJ2-7; 8 bases are shared with TRBD1. This CDR3 spans 15 amino acids. Germline CDR1 reads SGHTA; CDR2 reads FQGNSA. Trimming took 5 bases from V and 5 from J; bases not matched to a gene: 11. The CDR3 sequence: CASSRGTGSGNEQYF. The CDR3 nucleotides are TGTGCCAGCAGCCGTGGGACAGGCTCAGGAAACGAGCAGTACTTC.

The chain couples TRBV6-1 to TRBJ2-7; D is unclear. Per germline, CDR1 MNHNS and CDR2 SASEGT. This CDR3 is built from 11 residues. V was trimmed by 7 bases and J by 2 bases, leaving 6 bases between them. The CDR3 region has the DNA TGTGCCAGCAACACAGCCTACGAGCAGTACGTC. This encodes CASNTAYEQYV.

This clonotype was seen a handful of times. The chain is built from TRBV5-1 and TRBJ2-2, with D unresolved. This CDR3 comprises 13 residues. Per the germline V gene, CDR1 is SGHRS and CDR2 is YFSETQ. Trimming removed 2 bases from V and 7 bases from J, with 9 bases in between. The CDR3 region is CASSFVHGGELFF. CDR3 sequence (DNA): TGCGCCAGCAGCTTCGTCCATGGCGGGGAGCTGTTTTTT.